The TCR beta chain described here comes from a study of PD-1 blockade in classical Hodgkin lymphoma. Study context: Treatment was intravenous nivolumab, 3 mg/kg every 2 weeks, until progression. Study-level points and caveats: Diversity in CD4+ TCRs, unlike that measured in CD8+ TCRs, had risen significantly by C4D1. TCR diversity at baseline was reported to be reduced in newly diagnosed patients relative to healthy donors.

In every patient, relapse followed autologous stem cell transplantation, while exposure to brentuximab vedotin differed. Looked up from germline, CDR1 is MGHRA and CDR2 is YSYEKL. V shed 1 base and J shed 5 bases, with 12 bases lying between them. There are 14 residues in the CDR3. The protocol was immunoSEQ multiplex PCR, while the TCRdb copy is restricted to in-frame clones and leaves out a portion. The data contain 20,000 to 30,000 clones, around 81% of them seen just once; the ten biggest clones take up less than 20%. On this clone itself: What it binds is not known.

The receptor comes from a human donor with classical Hodgkin lymphoma. Sequenced material: peripheral blood mononuclear cells (PBMCs), taken before the second cycle of nivolumab. The J gene is TRBJ2-7, the V gene TRBV4-1; either TRBD1 or TRBD2 may fit D (5 bases each). The CDR3 coding sequence is TGCGCCAGCAGCCAAGCTGGGGGACGGGACGAGCAGTACTTC. This translates into CASSQAGGRDEQYF.